The TCR beta chain under discussion was sequenced for a study of T cell responses to AZD1222 COVID-19 vaccine (dated by TCRdb to about 2021). As for the study more broadly: AZD1222 recipients given second doses at about 4 weeks or at about 12 weeks were pooled, since spike-specific TCR depth and breadth were not found to differ between the two schedules. A total of roughly 240 trial participants underwent TCR sequencing, of whom approximately 210 received two doses of AZD1222 and some 25 received two doses of the MenACWY control vaccine. Trial participants were enrolled by age into 18-55, 56-69 and 70-plus year subgroups, with around 150, 28 and 57 TCR-sequenced participants respectively.

The CDR3 regions of human TCRbeta chains were subjected to immunosequencing. Regarding the original processing steps: TCRs in the repertoires were compared against a reference library of SARS-CoV-2-specific TCRs that had been generated with the MIRA antigen-specificity platform. Breadth meant the fraction of unique TCRs that were SARS-CoV-2-associated, whereas depth meant the fraction of total T cells that were SARS-CoV-2-associated. Using the MIRA data, every spike-specific TCR was mapped to the spike region that the TCR reacted to and assigned to either a CD4 or a CD8 class. Log10-transformed breadth and depth values were compared by one-way ANOVA with Sidak's multiple comparisons tests. The table comes from immuneACCESS by way of TCRdb, which keeps in-frame sequences with V and J called. Part of the clones is missing from these tables; in studies checked, under half for an unresolved V gene and the rest for unknown reasons. V and J calls and clone size are copied from that table; D and trimming were computed from the DNA. The sample table lists about 200,000 clones, around 88% of them with a count of one. Approximately 7.7% of the sample belongs to the ten largest clones.

This clone was seen a few times. Its antigen is unknown. Per-base quality was not reported, and no clone a single base away is much larger than it. The time point label on this specimen signifies: baseline before first vaccination. Samples from vaccinated people were obtained from the UK trials COV001 and COV002, which included a single-blind randomized controlled phase 2/3 trial of AZD1222 (ChAdOx1 nCoV-19) in healthy adults. Trial participant PBMC samples were collected at day 0 and day 28 after the second dose for TCRbeta chain sequencing. The germline V gene (reference sequence) supplies CDR1 SGHNT and CDR2 YYREEE. Relative to germline, V is 0 bases shorter and J is 4 bases shorter, with 13 bases between their ends. The CDR3 measures 16 amino acids from cysteine to phenylalanine. This entry keeps only the CDR3 DNA: 48 bases, framed from base 1. The paper as a whole reports these results and caveats: A significant rise in spike-specific TCR breadth and depth was observed after two AZD1222 doses relative to day 0 and relative to MenACWY recipients. Epitopes outside the regions mutated in the B.1.351 and B.1.1.7 variants were reportedly recognized by nearly half of the unique spike-specific TCRs. In the small 56-69-year group, the increase in depth fell short of significance, most likely because of low power. Because no samples from the day 14 peak response were available, repertoires could be characterized only after the peak T cell response. Conclusions about previously exposed vaccinees were limited because only a handful of AZD1222 recipients were SARS-CoV-2 seropositive at baseline. Vaccine-associated CD4 TCRs spanned the whole spike protein, with dominant responses in regions 160-218 and 743-854. Most participants were white British and females outnumbered males, and the authors suggested that clonal diversity may have been underestimated.

The sequence came from an adult in good health. The rearranged segments are TRBV5-4 and TRBJ2-2; TRBD2 is a weak D gene call, 7 bases matching. This material consisted of peripheral blood, taken on day 0 of AZD1222 vaccination. CDR3 region: CASSLGAGAGTGELFF. The nucleotides are TGTGCCAGCAGCTTGGGTGCGGGGGCCGGCACCGGGGAGCTGTTTTTT.